What follows are 18 T cell receptor beta chains derived from one specimen sequenced in a study of T cell changes during pregnancy in multiple sclerosis (dated by TCRdb to about 2019). The library came from the immunoSEQ multiplex PCR assay. TCRdb limited this immuneACCESS table to in-frame rearrangements with V and J called. A share of clones is missing; checked studies link under half to unresolved V genes, and the rest is unexplained. The sample yields roughly 72,000 clones; roughly 92% were counted once. The top ten clonotypes cover roughly 0.21% of the sample. The sequenced sample was CD4+ T cells from peripheral blood mononuclear cells, obtained before pregnancy. These receptor sequences come from a female donor with multiple sclerosis, enrolled in a pregnancy study.

The chain links TRBV9 to TRBJ1-2, with a weak D call TRBD1 (6 bases). Between the trimmed V and J ends, which lost 0 bases and 4 bases, there was a span of 10 bases. This CDR3 has 14 amino acids. Germline V gene sequence: CDR1 SGDLS, CDR2 YYNGEE. The CDR3 reads CASSVVGTSYGYTF. DNA for the CDR3: TGTGCCAGCAGCGTAGTAGGGACAAGCTATGGCTACACCTTC.

This rearrangement joins TRBV10-1 to TRBJ2-3, with 7 bases matching TRBD2. The CDR3 is made up of 13 amino acids. Germline V lookup: CDR1 WNHNN, CDR2 SYGVQD (reference sequence). V gave up 0 bases and J gave up 7 bases; unmatched junction bases: 1. The CDR3 loop reads CASSESGRNTQYF. The DNA of the CDR3 is TGCGCCAGCAGTGAGTCCGGGAGGAATACGCAGTATTTT.

This clone showed up just once. The CDR3 coding sequence is TGTGCCAGCTACGGGGACAGGGGTATCCACGAGCAGTACTTC. It translates to CASYGDRGIHEQYF. V usage is TRBV2 and J usage is TRBJ2-7; 10 bases agree with TRBD1. CDR1 and CDR2 (germline): SNHLY, FYNNEI. V was clipped by 8 bases and J by 5 bases; unmatched bases: 9. The CDR3 sequence is 14 residues long.

The V and J genes are TRBV10-2 and TRBJ2-7, with a possible D match to TRBD2 (5 bases). Germline assignment: CDR1 WSHSY and CDR2 SAAADI. The CDR3 spans 13 residues. With 2 bases removed from V and 7 bases from J, the gap between germline ends came to 12 bases. In DNA, the CDR3 is TGCGCCAGCAGTGAGAGGCTCGGCGGGGAGCAGTACTTC. Its protein product is CASSERLGGEQYF.

V and J are TRBV19 and TRBJ2-1; 10 bases are a match to TRBD2. Germline CDR1 is LNHDA and CDR2 is SQIVND (reference sequence). V dropped 7 bases and J dropped 5; count of bases not matched to a gene: 11. The CDR3 consists of 16 residues. The CDR3 sequence is CASTERTSGANNEQFF. The CDR3 DNA reads as TGTGCCAGTACCGAAAGAACTAGCGGGGCCAACAATGAGCAGTTCTTC.

The rearrangement uses TRBV7-9 and TRBJ1-2; 7 bases map to TRBD1. This CDR3 contains 15 residues. Germline V gene data show CDR1 as SEHNR and CDR2 as FQNEAQ (reference sequence). V lost 3 bases, J lost 1 base, and 5 bases stayed unmatched. The CDR3 DNA is TGTGCCAGCAGCTTTACCGGGACAGTTAACTATGGCTACACCTTC. Encoded protein: CASSFTGTVNYGYTF. Based on the CDR3 plus reference TRBV7-9 and TRBJ1-2, the full variable domain is DTGVSQNPRHKITKRGQNVTFRCDPISEHNRLYWYRQTLGQGPEFLTYFQNEAQLEKSRLLSDRFSAERPKGSFSTLEIQRTEQGDSAMYLCASSFTGTVNYGYTFGSGTRLTVV.

The gene calls are TRBV5-6 and TRBJ1-2, with D maybe TRBD1 (5 bases). V gave up 3 bases and J gave up 1 base, with 10 bases separating them. The CDR3 has 14 residues. The V gene's germline CDR1 is SGHDT and CDR2 YYEEEE. The CDR3: CASSWGGINYGYTF. The CDR3 DNA is TGTGCCAGCAGCTGGGGGGGTATTAACTATGGCTACACCTTC.

The CDR3 loop reads CASRKDRISGLAGSGYNEQFF. Written as DNA, the CDR3 is TGTGCCAGCAGAAAAGACAGGATTTCGGGACTAGCGGGGAGCGGATACAATGAGCAGTTCTTC. The rearrangement uses TRBV2 and TRBJ2-1; 13 bases agree with TRBD2. V was pared by 6 bases and J by 4 bases, with 21 bases of the junction left unmatched. The CDR3 totals 21 residues. Germline V CDR1 and CDR2: SNHLY, FYNNEI.

The V and J genes are TRBV27 and TRBJ2-7; D possibly corresponds to TRBD1 (6 bases). Between the trimmed V and J ends, which lost 3 bases and 2 bases, there was a span of 17 bases. Per germline, CDR1 MNHEY and CDR2 SMNVEV (reference sequence). The CDR3 covers 16 residues. Written as DNA, the CDR3 is TGTGCCAGCAGTTTCAGCCGGACAGCTGAAGCCTACGAGCAGTACTTC. As protein: CASSFSRTAEAYEQYF.

The chain joins TRBV27 to TRBJ2-2; 7 bases agree with TRBD2. J lost 7 bases, V lost 7 bases, and 9 bases had no gene match. Germline V gives CDR1 MNHEY, CDR2 SMNVEV (reference sequence). The length of the CDR3 is 14 residues. Here the CDR3 DNA reads TGTGCCAGCAACCCCTCGCGGGGGAACGGGGAGCTGTTTTTT. Protein product: CASNPSRGNGELFF.

The gene calls are TRBV5-1 and TRBJ2-1; TRBD2 matches 16 bases. Germline CDR1 is SGHRS and CDR2 is YFSETQ. The CDR3 runs to 17 residues. The J segment lost 7 bases and the V segment lost 4 bases, leaving 8 bases of the junction unmatched. In DNA, the CDR3 is TGCGCCAGCAGCCTGGGACTAGCGGGAGGGCCCGGGAATGAGCAGTTCTTC. Encoded protein: CASSLGLAGGPGNEQFF.

This chain connects TRBV7-9 to TRBJ2-7; 9 positions match TRBD2. Trimming at V came to 1 base and at J to 6 bases, leaving 10 bases not matched to a gene. Germline CDR1 is SEHNR and CDR2 is FQNEAQ (reference sequence). CDR3 length equals 16 residues. The CDR3 DNA is TGTGCCAGCAGCTTAGGGAGTGGCGGGGGGGCCACCGAGCAGTACTTC. This encodes CASSLGSGGGATEQYF.

This chain connects TRBV5-1 to TRBJ2-3, with D unresolved. V lost 3 bases and J lost 1, with 6 bases in between. The germline V gene has CDR1 SGHRS and CDR2 YFSETQ. The CDR3 sequence is 13 residues long. The CDR3 DNA reads as TGCGCCAGCAGCTCTACTCGCACAGATACGCAGTATTTT. Its protein product is CASSSTRTDTQYF.

This clone has only a few counts. V gene TRBV6-5 combines with J gene TRBJ1-2; no firm D call. In germline, CDR1 is MNHEY, CDR2 SVGAGI. The ends were cut back, 10 bases at V and 3 bases at J, with 18 bases in the middle. The CDR3 totals 14 residues. The chain's CDR3 is CATKHGEAYYGYTF. CDR3 DNA: TGTGCCACGAAACACGGCGAGGCTTACTATGGCTACACCTTC.

This chain connects TRBV25-1 to TRBJ2-1, with D perhaps matching TRBD2 (6 bases). The CDR3 is 12 amino acids. In germline, CDR1 is MGHDK, CDR2 SYGVNS. Trimming shortened V by 4 bases and J by 10 bases, and 11 bases separated the two germline ends. The CDR3 DNA reads TGTGCCAGCAGTGGTAGCGGAAACGAGCAGTTCTTC. Its protein product is CASSGSGNEQFF. The full variable domain, in which reference TRBV25-1 and TRBJ2-1 provide the parts outside the CDR3, is EADIYQTPRYLVIGTGKKITLECSQTMGHDKMYWYQQDPGMELHLIHYSYGVNSTEKGDLSSESTVSRIRTEHFPLTLESARPSHTSQYLCASSGSGNEQFFGPGTRLTVL.

The chain carries TRBV6-1 and TRBJ2-5; D ambiguous. V was shortened by 4 bases and J by 1 base, with 10 bases between the two germline ends. CDR3 length: 14 residues. The germline V gene has CDR1 MNHNS and CDR2 SASEGT. CDR3 protein: CASSVRTPQETQYF. The CDR3 DNA is TGTGCCAGCAGTGTGAGAACCCCCCAAGAGACCCAGTACTTC.

The chain links TRBV11-3 to TRBJ2-7; 10 bases map to TRBD1. After removal of 5 bases from V and 7 bases from J, the junction contained 17 bases not matched to a gene. CDR1 is SGHNT, CDR2 YENEEA, per germline. The CDR3 has 17 amino acids. The CDR3 DNA is TGTGCCAGCAGCCGTTCACCCCGGGACAGGGGTTCTGAAGAGCAGTACTTC. Amino acid sequence: CASSRSPRDRGSEEQYF.

Comment on this clone: Its ends do not fully match the called genes, so a read error is possible. J is TRBJ2-1 and V is TRBV18, with 11 positions matching TRBD2. The germline CDR1 and CDR2 sequences are KGHSH and LQKENI. The CDR3 is 15 amino acids. CDR3 region: CASSPLAGEGNEQFF. CDR3 sequence (DNA): TGTGCCAGCTCCCCACTAGCGGGAGAGGGGAATGAGCAGTTCTTC.